This T cell receptor (beta chain) is from a study of T-cell memory formation after mild COVID-19. As for the study in general: The two donors had largely donor-specific TCR clusters.

Remarks on this clonotype: What it binds is not known.

Each CDR3 protein is one row after TCRdb ran MiXCR on the 5' RACE reads. The sample has roughly 350,000 distinct CDR3 sequences; around a fifth are singletons. General study points: Some SARS-CoV-2-responding clones were already detected in memory before infection.

The clonotype was recovered from an adult woman who had mild COVID-19 (a few samples of this study predate the infection). Cell type and time point are not known. Sequencing input: PBMCs or a T cell subset sorted from them (not recorded which).

In DNA, the CDR3 is TGCGCCAGCAGCTTGGGGGACGGTTTGATCTACGAGCAGTACTTC. As protein: CASSLGDGLIYEQYF. The V gene is TRBV5-1, the J gene TRBJ2-7; D tentatively fits TRBD1 or TRBD2 (5 bases each). Germline CDR1 is SGHRS and CDR2 is YFSETQ. With 0 bases removed from V and 3 bases from J, the gap between germline ends came to 13 bases. The CDR3 length is 15 residues.